This T cell receptor beta chain was sequenced during a study of response to subunit inactivated influenza vaccine. General study results and limits: The authors put forward the suggestion that each seasonal influenza vaccination may bring in only a limited number of new T cells.

Germline V gene sequence: CDR1 DFQATT, CDR2 SNEGSKA (reference sequence). The CDR3 loop spans 12 amino acids. Germline trimming cut 4 bases from V and 6 bases from J; bases unmatched to any gene: 5. Remarks on this clonotype: Its antigen is undetermined. The CDR3 ends on some other residue instead of the conserved phenylalanine or tryptophan, so this is likely a read error.

In TCRdb, the RT-PCR reads were re-called with MiXCR into one record per CDR3 protein. Among a few hundred thousand distinct CDR3 sequences listed, roughly 15% were seen once. The chain is built from TRBV20-1 and TRBJ1-2, with 7 bases aligning to TRBD1. This clonotype originated in a middle-aged man who received an inactivated influenza vaccine. This material consisted of PBMCs from blood, taken 11 to 12 days after vaccination. The CDR3 DNA reads TGCAGTGCTATCGCCAGGGGGAATGGCTACACCTAC. The encoded protein is CSAIARGNGYTY.